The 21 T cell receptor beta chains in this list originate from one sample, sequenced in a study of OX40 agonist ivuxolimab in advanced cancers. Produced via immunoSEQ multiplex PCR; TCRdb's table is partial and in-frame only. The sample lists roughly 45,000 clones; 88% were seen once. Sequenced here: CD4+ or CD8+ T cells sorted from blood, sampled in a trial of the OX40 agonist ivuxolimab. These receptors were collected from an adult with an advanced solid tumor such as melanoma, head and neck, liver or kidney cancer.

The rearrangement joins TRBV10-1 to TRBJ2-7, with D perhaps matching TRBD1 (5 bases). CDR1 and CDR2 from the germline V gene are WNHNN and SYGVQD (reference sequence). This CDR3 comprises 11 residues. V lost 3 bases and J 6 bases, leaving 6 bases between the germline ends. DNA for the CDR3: TGCGCCAGCAGTGATAGGGGCGAGCAGTACTTC. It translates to CASSDRGEQYF.

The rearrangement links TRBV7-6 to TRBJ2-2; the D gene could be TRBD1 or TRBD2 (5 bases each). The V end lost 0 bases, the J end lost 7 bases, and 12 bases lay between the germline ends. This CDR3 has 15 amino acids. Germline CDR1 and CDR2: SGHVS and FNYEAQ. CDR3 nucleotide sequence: TGTGCCAGCAGCTTAGCGAGGGGTTTAGGCGGGGAGCTGTTTTTT. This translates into CASSLARGLGGELFF.

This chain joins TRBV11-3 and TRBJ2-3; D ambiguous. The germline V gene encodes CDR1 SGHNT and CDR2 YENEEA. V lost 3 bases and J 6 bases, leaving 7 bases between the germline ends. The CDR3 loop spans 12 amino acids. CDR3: CASSFGGDTQYF. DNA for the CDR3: TGTGCCAGCAGCTTCGGTGGGGATACGCAGTATTTT.

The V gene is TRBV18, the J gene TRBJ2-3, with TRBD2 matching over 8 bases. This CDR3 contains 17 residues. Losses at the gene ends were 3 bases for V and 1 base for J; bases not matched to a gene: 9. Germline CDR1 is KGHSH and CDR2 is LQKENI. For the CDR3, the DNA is TGTGCCAGCTCACCTCTCACCGGGCGGGAGGGCACAGATACGCAGTATTTT. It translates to CASSPLTGREGTDTQYF.

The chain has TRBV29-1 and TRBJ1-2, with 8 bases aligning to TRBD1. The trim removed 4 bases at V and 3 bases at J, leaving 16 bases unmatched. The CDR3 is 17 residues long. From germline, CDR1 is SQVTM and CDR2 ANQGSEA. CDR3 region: CSVGKRSAGGRHYGYTF. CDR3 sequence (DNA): TGCAGCGTTGGAAAAAGGTCGGCAGGGGGCCGCCACTATGGCTACACCTTC.

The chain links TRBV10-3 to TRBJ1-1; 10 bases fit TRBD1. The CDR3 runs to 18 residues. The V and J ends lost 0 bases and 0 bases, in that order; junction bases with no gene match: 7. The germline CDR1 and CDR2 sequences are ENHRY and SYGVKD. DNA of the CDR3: TGTGCCATCAGTGAGTCACCGGGACAGGGGATGGTGAACACTGAAGCTTTCTTT. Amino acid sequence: CAISESPGQGMVNTEAFF.

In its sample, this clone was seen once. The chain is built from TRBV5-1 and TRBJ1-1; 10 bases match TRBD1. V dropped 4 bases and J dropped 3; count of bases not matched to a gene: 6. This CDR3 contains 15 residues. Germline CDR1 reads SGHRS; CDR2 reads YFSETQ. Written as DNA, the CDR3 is TGCGCCAGCAGCGAAAGGACAGGGGGAGACACTGAAGCTTTCTTT. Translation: CASSERTGGDTEAFF.

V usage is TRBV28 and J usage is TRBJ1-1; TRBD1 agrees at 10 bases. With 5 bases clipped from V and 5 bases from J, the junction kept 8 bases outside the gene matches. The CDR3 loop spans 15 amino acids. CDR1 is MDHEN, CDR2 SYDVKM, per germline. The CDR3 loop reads CASSLHRTGGTEAFF. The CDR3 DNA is TGTGCCAGCAGTCTCCACCGGACAGGGGGGACTGAAGCTTTCTTT.

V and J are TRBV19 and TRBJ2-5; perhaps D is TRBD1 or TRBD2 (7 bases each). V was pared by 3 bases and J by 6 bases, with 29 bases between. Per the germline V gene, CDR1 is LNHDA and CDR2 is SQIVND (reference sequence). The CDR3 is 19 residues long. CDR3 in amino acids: CASSMGAPMGRGSGKTQYF. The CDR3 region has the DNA TGTGCCAGTAGTATGGGGGCCCCCATGGGCAGGGGGAGCGGGAAGACCCAGTACTTC. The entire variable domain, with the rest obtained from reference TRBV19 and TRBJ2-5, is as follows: DGGITQSPKYLFRKEGQNVTLSCEQNLNHDAMYWYRQDPGQGLRLIYYSQIVNDFQKGDIAEGYSVSREKKESFPLTVTSAQKNPTAFYLCASSMGAPMGRGSGKTQYFGPGTRLLVL.

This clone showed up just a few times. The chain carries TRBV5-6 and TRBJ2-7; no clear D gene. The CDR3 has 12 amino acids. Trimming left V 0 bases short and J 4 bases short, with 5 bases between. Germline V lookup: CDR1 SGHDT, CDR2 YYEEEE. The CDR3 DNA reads TGTGCCAGCAGCTTGGATAGATACGAGCAGTACTTC. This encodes CASSLDRYEQYF.

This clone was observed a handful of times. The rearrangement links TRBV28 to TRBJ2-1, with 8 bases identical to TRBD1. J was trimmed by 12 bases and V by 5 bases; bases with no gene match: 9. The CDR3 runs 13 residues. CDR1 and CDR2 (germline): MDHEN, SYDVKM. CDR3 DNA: TGTGCCAGCAGTCCCGGACAGGGTGGTCGGCAGTTCTTC. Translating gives CASSPGQGGRQFF.

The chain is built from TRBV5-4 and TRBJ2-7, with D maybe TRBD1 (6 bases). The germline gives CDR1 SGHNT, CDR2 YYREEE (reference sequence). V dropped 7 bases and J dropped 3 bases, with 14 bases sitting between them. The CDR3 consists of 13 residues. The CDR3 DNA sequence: TGTGCCAGCGGCCAAGGGGGAGTCTACGAGCAGTACTTC. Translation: CASGQGGVYEQYF.

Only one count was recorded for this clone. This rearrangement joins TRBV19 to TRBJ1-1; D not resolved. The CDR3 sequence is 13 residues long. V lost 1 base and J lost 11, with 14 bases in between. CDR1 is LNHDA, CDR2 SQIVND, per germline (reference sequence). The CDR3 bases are TGTGCCAGTAGTATAGGGTCGATCTCGGCGGCTTTCTTT. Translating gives CASSIGSISAAFF.

The CDR3 spells CASSPPPGEETQYF. The CDR3 DNA sequence: TGTGCCAGCAGCCCCCCCCCAGGGGAAGAGACCCAGTACTTC. The rearrangement uses TRBV7-9 and TRBJ2-5; D perhaps matches TRBD1 (6 bases). Trimming removed 5 bases at V and 3 bases at J, with 13 bases between. The CDR3 extends over 14 amino acids. Germline loops: CDR1 SEHNR, CDR2 FQNEAQ (reference sequence).

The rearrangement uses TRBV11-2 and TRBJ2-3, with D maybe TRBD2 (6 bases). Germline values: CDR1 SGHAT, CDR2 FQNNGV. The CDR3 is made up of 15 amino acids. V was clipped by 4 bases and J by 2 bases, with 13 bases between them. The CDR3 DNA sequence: TGTGCCAGCAGCTCTTTTAGCGGCTTCACAGATACGCAGTATTTT. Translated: CASSSFSGFTDTQYF.

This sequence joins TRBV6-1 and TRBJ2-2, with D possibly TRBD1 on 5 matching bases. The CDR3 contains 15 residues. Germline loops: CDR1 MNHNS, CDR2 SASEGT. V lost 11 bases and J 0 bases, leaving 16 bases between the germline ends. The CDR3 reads CASLGEIPNTGELFF. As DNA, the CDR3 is TGTGCCTCTTTAGGGGAAATCCCGAACACCGGGGAGCTGTTTTTT.

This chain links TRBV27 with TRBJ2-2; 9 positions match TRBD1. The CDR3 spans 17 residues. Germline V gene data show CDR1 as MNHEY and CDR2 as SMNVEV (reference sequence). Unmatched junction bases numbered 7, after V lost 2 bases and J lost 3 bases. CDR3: CASSLGNTGGYTGELFF. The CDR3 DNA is TGTGCCAGCAGTTTAGGGAATACAGGGGGCTACACCGGGGAGCTGTTTTTT.

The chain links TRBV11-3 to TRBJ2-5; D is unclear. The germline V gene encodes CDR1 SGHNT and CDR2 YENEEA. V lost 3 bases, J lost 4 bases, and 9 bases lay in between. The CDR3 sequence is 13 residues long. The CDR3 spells CASSFSMGETQYF. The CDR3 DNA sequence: TGTGCCAGCAGCTTCTCAATGGGAGAGACCCAGTACTTC. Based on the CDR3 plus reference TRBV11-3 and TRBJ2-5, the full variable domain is EAGVVQSPRYKIIEKKQPVAFWCNPISGHNTLYWYLQNLGQGPELLIRYENEEAVDDSQLPKDRFSAERLKGVDSTLKIQPAELGDSAVYLCASSFSMGETQYFGPGTRLLVL.

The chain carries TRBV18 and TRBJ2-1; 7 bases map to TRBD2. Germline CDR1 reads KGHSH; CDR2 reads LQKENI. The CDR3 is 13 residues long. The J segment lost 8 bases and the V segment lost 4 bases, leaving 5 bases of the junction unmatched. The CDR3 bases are TGTGCCAGCTCACATGGACGGGAGGATGAGCAGTTCTTC. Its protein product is CASSHGREDEQFF. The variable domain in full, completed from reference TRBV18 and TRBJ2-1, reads NAGVMQNPRHLVRRRGQEARLRCSPMKGHSHVYWYRQLPEEGLKFMVYLQKENIIDESGMPKERFSAEFPKEGPSILRIQQVVRGDSAAYFCASSHGREDEQFFGPGTRLTVL.

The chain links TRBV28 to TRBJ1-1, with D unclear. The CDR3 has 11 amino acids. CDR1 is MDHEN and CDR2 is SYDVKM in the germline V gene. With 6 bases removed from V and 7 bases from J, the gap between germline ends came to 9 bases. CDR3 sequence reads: CASRHQLEAFF. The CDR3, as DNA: TGTGCCAGCAGGCATCAGCTTGAAGCTTTCTTT.

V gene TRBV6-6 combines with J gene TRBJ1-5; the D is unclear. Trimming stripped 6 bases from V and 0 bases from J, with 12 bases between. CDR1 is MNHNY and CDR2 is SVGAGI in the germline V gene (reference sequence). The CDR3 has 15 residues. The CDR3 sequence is CASSPRGSSNQPQHF. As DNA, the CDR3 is TGTGCCAGCAGCCCTCGGGGAAGTAGCAATCAGCCCCAGCATTTT.